This T cell receptor beta chain was captured in a study of T cell repertoires in cytomegalovirus infection (dated by TCRdb to the late 2010s). For the wider study: Donor HLA type was relevant to the analysis, because carriage of CMV infection together with the matching HLA type was indicated by public TCR beta signatures.

What the study reported, not specific to this receptor: The ex vivo response was dominated by HLA-C-restricted CMV-specific TCR beta clonotypes, which also provided the single most frequent clonotype in two of eight donors. Cumulative frequency of public TCR beta family members discriminated carriers of CMV infection plus the relevant HLA type in this cohort and an independent 352-donor cohort.

Deletion took 3 bases off V and 3 bases off J, with a span of 12 bases between the germline ends. The CDR1 and CDR2 encoded by the germline V gene are MGHRA and YSYEKL. Including cysteine and phenylalanine, the CDR3 has 15 amino acids. Kept here is only the CDR3 DNA, which spans 45 bases and is read in frame from base 1. Sequenced using an Illumina HiSeq 1500. TCRdb applied fastp at Q25 and MiXCR to the public reads, then kept only in-frame beta chains. Rows are unified per CDR3 protein, each entry keeping the most common DNA and genes. Present in this sample are more than 500,000 distinct CDR3 sequences, about 15% of which were seen just once. 20% to 30% of the sample is held by the ten biggest clonotypes. This clonotype occurred many times. It lacks a known antigen. No base quality values were provided; no much bigger clone lies one nucleotide off.

The V and J genes are TRBV4-1 and TRBJ2-1; a tentative D call is TRBD2 (6 bases match). This clonotype was sampled from a human donor in good health (CMV status not recorded). Some clones in this sample may be carry-over from other donors' samples. Sequenced sample: CD8+ T cells from PBMCs. The DNA reads as follows: TGCGCCAGCAGCCAGGGAGCGGGCCTCTACAATGAGCAGTTCTTC. The resulting protein is CASSQGAGLYNEQFF.